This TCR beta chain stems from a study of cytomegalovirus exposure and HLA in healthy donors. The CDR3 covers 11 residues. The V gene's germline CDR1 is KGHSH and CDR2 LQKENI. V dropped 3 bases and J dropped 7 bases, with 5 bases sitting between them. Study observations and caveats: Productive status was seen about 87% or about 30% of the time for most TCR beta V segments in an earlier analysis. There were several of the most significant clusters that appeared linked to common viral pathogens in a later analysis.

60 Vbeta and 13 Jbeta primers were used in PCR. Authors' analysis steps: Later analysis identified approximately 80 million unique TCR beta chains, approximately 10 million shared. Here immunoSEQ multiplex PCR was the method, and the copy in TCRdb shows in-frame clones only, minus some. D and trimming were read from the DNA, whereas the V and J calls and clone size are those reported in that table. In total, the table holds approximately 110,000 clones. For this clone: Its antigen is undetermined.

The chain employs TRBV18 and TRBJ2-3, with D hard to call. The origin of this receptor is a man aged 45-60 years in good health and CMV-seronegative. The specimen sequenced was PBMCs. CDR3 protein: CASSPSNTQYF. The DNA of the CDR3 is TGTGCCAGCTCACCGTCAAATACGCAGTATTTT.